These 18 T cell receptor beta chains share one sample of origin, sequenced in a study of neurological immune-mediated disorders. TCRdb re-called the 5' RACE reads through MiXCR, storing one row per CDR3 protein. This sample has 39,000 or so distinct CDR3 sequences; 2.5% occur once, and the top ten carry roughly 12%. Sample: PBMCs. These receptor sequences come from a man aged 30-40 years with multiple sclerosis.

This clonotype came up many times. The CDR3 coding sequence is TGCAGTGCTAGCCAGGACTCGCTACCGGGAGATACGCAGTATTTT. This codes for CSASQDSLPGDTQYF. The V call is TRBV20-1, the J call TRBJ2-3; a possible D gene is TRBD2 (5 bases). From germline, CDR1 is DFQATT and CDR2 SNEGSKA (reference sequence). The germline V and J ends were trimmed by 3 bases and 5 bases, with 18 bases remaining between them. CDR3 length equals 15 residues.

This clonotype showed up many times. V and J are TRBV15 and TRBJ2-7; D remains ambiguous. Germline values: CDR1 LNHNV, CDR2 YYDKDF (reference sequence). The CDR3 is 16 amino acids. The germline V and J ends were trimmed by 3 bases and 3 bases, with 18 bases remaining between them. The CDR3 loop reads CATSRDIASNLYEQYF. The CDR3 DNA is TGTGCCACCAGCAGGGATATTGCCTCAAACCTCTACGAGCAGTACTTC.

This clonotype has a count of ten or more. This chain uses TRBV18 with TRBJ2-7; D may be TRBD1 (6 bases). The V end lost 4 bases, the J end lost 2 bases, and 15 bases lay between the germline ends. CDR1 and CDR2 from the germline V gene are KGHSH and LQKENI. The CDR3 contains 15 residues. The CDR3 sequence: CASSLLDQGTYEQYF. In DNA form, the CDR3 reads TGTGCCAGCTCACTACTCGATCAGGGGACCTACGAGCAGTACTTC.

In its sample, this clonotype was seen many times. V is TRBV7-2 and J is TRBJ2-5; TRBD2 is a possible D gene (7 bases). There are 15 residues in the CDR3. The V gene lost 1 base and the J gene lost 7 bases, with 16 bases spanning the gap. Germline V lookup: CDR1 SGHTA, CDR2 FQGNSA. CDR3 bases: TGTGCCAGCAGCTTAGACGGCAGGGGACTATGGACCCAGTACTTC. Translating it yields CASSLDGRGLWTQYF. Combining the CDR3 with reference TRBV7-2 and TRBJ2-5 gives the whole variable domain GAGVSQSPSNKVTEKGKDVELRCDPISGHTALYWYRQSLGQGLEFLIYFQGNSAPDKSGLPSDRFSAERTGGSVSTLTIQRTQQEDSAVYLCASSLDGRGLWTQYFGPGTRLLVL.

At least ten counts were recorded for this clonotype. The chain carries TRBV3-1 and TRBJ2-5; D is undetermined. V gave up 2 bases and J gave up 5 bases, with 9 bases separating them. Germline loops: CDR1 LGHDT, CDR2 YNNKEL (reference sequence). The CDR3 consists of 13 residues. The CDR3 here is CASSQIVVETQYF. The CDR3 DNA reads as TGTGCCAGCAGCCAAATAGTTGTGGAGACCCAGTACTTC.

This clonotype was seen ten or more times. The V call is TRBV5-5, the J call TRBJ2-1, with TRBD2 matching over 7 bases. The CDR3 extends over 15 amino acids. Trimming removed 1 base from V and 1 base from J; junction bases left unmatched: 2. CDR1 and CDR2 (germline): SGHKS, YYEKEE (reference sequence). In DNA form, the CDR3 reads TGTGCCAGCAGCTTGCTAGCGGCATCCTACAATGAGCAGTTCTTC. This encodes CASSLLAASYNEQFF.

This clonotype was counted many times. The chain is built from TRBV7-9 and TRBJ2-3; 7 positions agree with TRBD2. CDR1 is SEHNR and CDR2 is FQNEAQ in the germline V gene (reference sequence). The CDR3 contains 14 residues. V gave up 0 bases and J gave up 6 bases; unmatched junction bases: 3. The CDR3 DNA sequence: TGTGCCAGCAGCTTAGCTTCGACTAGCGATACGCAGTATTTT. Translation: CASSLASTSDTQYF.

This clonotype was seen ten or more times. CDR3 in amino acids: CASSFDRGNNEQFF. As DNA, the CDR3 is TGCGCCAGCAGCTTTGACAGGGGAAACAATGAGCAGTTCTTC. V usage is TRBV5-1 and J usage is TRBJ2-1; 8 nucleotides match TRBD1. This CDR3 comprises 14 residues. Germline CDR1 SGHRS, CDR2 YFSETQ. V lost 2 bases and J lost 5; bases outside the gene matches: 3.

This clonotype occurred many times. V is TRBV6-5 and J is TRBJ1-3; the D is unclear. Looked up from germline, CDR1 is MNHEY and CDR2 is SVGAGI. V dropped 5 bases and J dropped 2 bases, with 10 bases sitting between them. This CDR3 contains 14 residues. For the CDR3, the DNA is TGTGCCAGCAGTCCCCTGACTCCTGGAAACACCATATATTTT. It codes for CASSPLTPGNTIYF.

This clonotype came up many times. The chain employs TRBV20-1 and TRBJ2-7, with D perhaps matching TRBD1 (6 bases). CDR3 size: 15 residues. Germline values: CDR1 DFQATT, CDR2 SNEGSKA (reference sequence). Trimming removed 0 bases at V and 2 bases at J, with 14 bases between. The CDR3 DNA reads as TGCAGTGCTAGAGACCCGGACAGAGCTACCTACGAGCAGTACTTC. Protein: CSARDPDRATYEQYF.

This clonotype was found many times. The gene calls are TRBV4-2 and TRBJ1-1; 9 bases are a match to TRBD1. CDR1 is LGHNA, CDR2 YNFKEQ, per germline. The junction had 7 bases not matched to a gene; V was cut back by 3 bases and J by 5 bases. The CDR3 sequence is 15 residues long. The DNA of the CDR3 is TGTGCCAGCAGCCACCCGGGACAGGGAGGAACTGAAGCTTTCTTT. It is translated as CASSHPGQGGTEAFF.

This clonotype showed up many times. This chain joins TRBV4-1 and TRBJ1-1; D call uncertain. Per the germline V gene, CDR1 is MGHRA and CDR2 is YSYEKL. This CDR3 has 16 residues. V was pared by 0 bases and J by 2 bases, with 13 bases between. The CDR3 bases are TGCGCCAGCAGCCAAGATGCCAACGTTGCCAACACTGAAGCTTTCTTT. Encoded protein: CASSQDANVANTEAFF.

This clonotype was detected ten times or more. The chain's CDR3 is CASSLTGGTDKAEAFF. For the CDR3, the DNA is TGCGCCAGCAGCTTGACCGGGGGGACGGATAAGGCTGAAGCTTTCTTT. The chain employs TRBV5-1 and TRBJ1-1, with a weak D call TRBD1 (5 bases). Germline values: CDR1 SGHRS, CDR2 YFSETQ. The CDR3 is made up of 16 amino acids. Trimming removed 1 base at V and 6 bases at J, with 19 bases between.

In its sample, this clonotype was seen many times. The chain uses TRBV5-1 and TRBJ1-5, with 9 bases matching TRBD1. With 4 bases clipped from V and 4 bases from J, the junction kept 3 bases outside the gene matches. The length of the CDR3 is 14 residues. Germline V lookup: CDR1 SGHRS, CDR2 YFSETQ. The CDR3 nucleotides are TGCGCCAGCAGCACCGGGACAGGGAATCAGCCCCAGCATTTT. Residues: CASSTGTGNQPQHF.

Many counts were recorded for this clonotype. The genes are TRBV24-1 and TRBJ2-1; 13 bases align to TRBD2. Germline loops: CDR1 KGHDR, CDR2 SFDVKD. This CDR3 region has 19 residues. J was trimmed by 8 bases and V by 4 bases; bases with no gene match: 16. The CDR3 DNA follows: TGTGCCACCAGTGACGGCCGCCGACGGACTAGCGGGAGTAACTATGAGCAGTTCTTC. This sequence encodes CATSDGRRRTSGSNYEQFF.

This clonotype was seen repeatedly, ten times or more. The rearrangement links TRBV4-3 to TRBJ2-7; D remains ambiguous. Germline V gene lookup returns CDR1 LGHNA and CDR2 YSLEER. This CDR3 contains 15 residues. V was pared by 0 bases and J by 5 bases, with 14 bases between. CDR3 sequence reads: CASSQDRSLGHEQYF. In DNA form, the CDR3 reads TGCGCCAGCAGCCAAGATCGAAGTCTGGGCCACGAGCAGTACTTC.

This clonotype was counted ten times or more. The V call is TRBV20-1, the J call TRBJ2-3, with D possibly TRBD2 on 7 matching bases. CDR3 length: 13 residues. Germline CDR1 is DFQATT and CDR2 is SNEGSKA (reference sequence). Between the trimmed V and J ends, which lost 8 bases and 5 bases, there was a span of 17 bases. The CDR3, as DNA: TGCAGTTTTTTAGGGGGGGGCTTAGATACGCAGTATTTT. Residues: CSFLGGGLDTQYF.

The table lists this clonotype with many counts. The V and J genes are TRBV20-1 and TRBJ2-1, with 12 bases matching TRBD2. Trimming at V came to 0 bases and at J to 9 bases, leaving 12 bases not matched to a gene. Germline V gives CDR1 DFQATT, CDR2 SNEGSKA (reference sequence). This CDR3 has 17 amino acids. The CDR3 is CSARDLGPSGRAGEQFF. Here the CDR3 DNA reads TGCAGTGCTAGAGATCTCGGGCCTAGCGGGAGGGCCGGTGAGCAGTTCTTC.